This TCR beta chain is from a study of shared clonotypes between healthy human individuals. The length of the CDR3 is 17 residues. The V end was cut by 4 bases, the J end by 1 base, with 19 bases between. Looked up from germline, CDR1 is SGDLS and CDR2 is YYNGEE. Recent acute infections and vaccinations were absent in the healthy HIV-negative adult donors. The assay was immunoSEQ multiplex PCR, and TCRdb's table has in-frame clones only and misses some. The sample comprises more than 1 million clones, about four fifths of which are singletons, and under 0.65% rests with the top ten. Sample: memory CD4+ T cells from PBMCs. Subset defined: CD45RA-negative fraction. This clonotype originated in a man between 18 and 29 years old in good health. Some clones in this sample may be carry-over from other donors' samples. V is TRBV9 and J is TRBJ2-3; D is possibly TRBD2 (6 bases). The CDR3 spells CASSLTSSLFGTDTQYF. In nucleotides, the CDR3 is TGTGCCAGCAGCCTCACTAGCAGCTTGTTTGGCACAGATACGCAGTATTTT.